A selection of T cell receptor beta chains follows, all from one sample in a study of CD8+ T cells in alopecia areata. Data came from immunoSEQ multiplex PCR; TCRdb stores just in-frame clones and leaves some out. The table has almost 250,000 clones, less than 80% seen once; the top ten hold 0.95% to 1.5%. Source: CD4+ T cells sorted from blood, taken at week 0. These TCRs come from a human donor with alopecia areata. The CDR3 runs from the conserved cysteine through the conserved F or W. A D gene is named only where the DNA matches it firmly. Part of the rows lack a size; the others show once, few, many or a class for expanded clones.

j_gene	abundance	v_gene	d_gene	CDR3nt	CDR3aa
TRBJ1-1	NA	TRBV30	NA	TGTGCCTGGAGGCCCCGAGGGTGGGCCCTCCGCTGGGACACTGAAGCTTTCTTT	CAWRPRGWALRWDTEAFF
TRBJ2-5	NA	TRBV7-8	TRBD2	TGTGCCAGCAGCTCCCGGGGGGGCGGGACCCAGTACTTC	CASSSRGGGTQYF
TRBJ2-2	NA	TRBV10-2	NA	TGCGCCAGCAGTGAGTCGTCGGCCACCGGGGAGCTGTTTTTT	CASSESSATGELFF
TRBJ2-2	NA	TRBV10-3	NA	TGTGCCAACAGGGACGCAGGGAGGGGGACCGGGGAGCTGTTTTTT	CANRDAGRGTGELFF
TRBJ2-3	NA	TRBV6-1	NA	TGTGCCATCAAACCTGACAGCACAGATACGCAGTATTTT	CAIKPDSTDTQYF
TRBJ2-5	NA	TRBV4-1	NA	TGCGCCAGCAGCCGGGGACATCAAGAGACCCAGTACTTC	CASSRGHQETQYF
TRBJ2-7	NA	TRBV19	NA	TGTGCCAGTTCACAGGGCTACGAGCAGTACTTC	CASSQGYEQYF
TRBJ1-2	NA	TRBV30	NA	TGTGCCCGGGGGGTCAACGATGGCTACACCTTC	CARGVNDGYTF
TRBJ2-4	NA	TRBV29-1	NA	TGCAGCGTTGATTACAGGGCCATTCAGTACTTC	CSVDYRAIQYF
TRBJ2-4	NA	TRBV29-1	NA	TGCAGCGCCGAACAGGCAGTGGGCTCTCTTCAGTACTTC	CSAEQAVGSLQYF
TRBJ1-1	NA	TRBV7-9	NA	TGTGCCAGCAGTTCCGACCGCGACAGGAACACTGAAGCTTTCTTT	CASSSDRDRNTEAFF
TRBJ2-3	NA	TRBV2	TRBD2	TGTGCCAGCACTCCATCGGGGACTAGCGGTGATACGCAGTATTTT	CASTPSGTSGDTQYF
TRBJ1-1	NA	TRBV30	NA	TGTGCCTGGAGTGCTCCGGACACTGAAGCTTTCTTT	CAWSAPDTEAFF
TRBJ1-2	once	TRBV11-2	NA	TGTGCCAGCAGCTCACCCTCGGGGGGGAGGGTACAATATGGCTACACCTTC	CASSSPSGGRVQYGYTF
TRBJ1-2	once	TRBV7-2	NA	TGTGCCAGCAGCCCAGGTGTAAACTATGGCTACACCTTC	CASSPGVNYGYTF
TRBJ2-7	NA	TRBV18	TRBD1	TGTGCCAGCTCACCTACAGGGGACGAGCAGTACTTC	CASSPTGDEQYF
TRBJ2-1	NA	TRBV30	TRBD2	TGTGCCTGGAGTGCCTCCCCGGGGGGTTACAATGAGCAGTTCTTC	CAWSASPGGYNEQFF
TRBJ1-2	NA	TRBV6-5	NA	TGTGCCAGCAGTACTCTCGGGGGCTACACCTTC	CASSTLGGYTF
TRBJ1-1	few	TRBV10-3	NA	TGTGCCATCAGTGAATTAGCCAACGCTGAAGCTTTCTTT	CAISELANAEAFF
TRBJ2-2	NA	TRBV4-1	TRBD1	TGCGCCAGCAGATGGACAGGGAACACCGGGGAGCTGTTTTTT	CASRWTGNTGELFF
TRBJ2-2	NA	TRBV11-2	TRBD1	TGTGCCAGCAGCGAGGGGGCCCGGAACACCGGGGAGCTGTTTTTT	CASSEGARNTGELFF
TRBJ1-4	NA	TRBV2	NA	TGTGCCAGCACCGAATGGCAGGGAGAGGAAAAACTGTTTTTT	CASTEWQGEEKLFF
TRBJ2-7	few	TRBV7-9	NA	TGTGCCAGCAGCGGAGACGAGCAGTACTTC	CASSGDEQYF
TRBJ2-5	NA	TRBV19	NA	TGTGCCAGCCGAGAGGGCAGCCAAGAGACCCAGTACTTC	CASREGSQETQYF
TRBJ2-5	NA	TRBV7-9	TRBD2	TGTGCCAGCAGCTTATACGGTGCGGGGGAAAAAGAGACCCAGTACTTC	CASSLYGAGEKETQYF
TRBJ2-7	NA	TRBV30	NA	TGTGCCTGGACCTCTGACTACGAGCAGTACTTC	CAWTSDYEQYF
TRBJ2-5	NA	TRBV7-9	NA	TGTGCCAGCAGCCCACTCGGATGGGCTCAAGAGACCCAGTACTTC	CASSPLGWAQETQYF
TRBJ1-1	NA	TRBV9	NA	TGTGCCAGCAGCGTAGGAGGGGTCCAGAACACTGAAGCTTTCTTT	CASSVGGVQNTEAFF
TRBJ2-3	NA	TRBV11-2	TRBD1	TGTGCCAGCACCACCAGGGGGTTGTGGACAGATACGCAGTATTTT	CASTTRGLWTDTQYF
TRBJ2-5	NA	TRBV5-6	TRBD2	TGTGCCAGCAGCTTGGAGCGGGGGGAAGAGACCCAGTACTTC	CASSLERGEETQYF
TRBJ1-6	NA	TRBV5-5	NA	TGTGCCAGCAGCTTGCGACAGGTCTTTTTAAATTCACCCCTCCACTTT	CASSLRQVFLNSPLHF
TRBJ1-2	NA	TRBV30	NA	TGTGCCTGGAGGGACACTAACTATGGCTACACCTTC	CAWRDTNYGYTF
TRBJ2-7	few	TRBV30	NA	TGTGCCTGGAAACAGGGAGGCTACGAGCAGTACTTC	CAWKQGGYEQYF
TRBJ2-2	NA	TRBV4-3	NA	TGCGCCAGCAGCCAACTGAGGTCCCAGGGGAGCACCGGGGAGCTGTTTTTT	CASSQLRSQGSTGELFF
TRBJ2-2	NA	TRBV10-3	NA	TGTGCCATCAGTGATCTTAGCGGATCGGGGACCGGGGAGCTGTTTTTT	CAISDLSGSGTGELFF
TRBJ1-4	few	TRBV29-1	TRBD1	TGCAGCGTTGTCGGTGGACAGGGCTGGGAAAAACTGTTTTTT	CSVVGGQGWEKLFF
TRBJ1-1	NA	TRBV29-1	TRBD1	TGCAGCGTTCGGACAGGTCCCAGCACTGAAGCTTTCTTT	CSVRTGPSTEAFF
TRBJ2-1	NA	TRBV30	NA	TGTGCCTGGAGTGTACTATGGGGTAATGAGCAGTTCTTC	CAWSVLWGNEQFF
TRBJ2-1	few	TRBV7-2	NA	TGTGCCAGCAGCTTACGTCACAATGAGCAGTTCTTC	CASSLRHNEQFF
TRBJ2-7	NA	TRBV29-1	NA	TGCAGCGTTGACACCTACGAGCAGTACTTC	CSVDTYEQYF
TRBJ2-7	NA	TRBV29-1	TRBD2	TGCAGCGTAGAGGATTCTAGCGGGGCCCGCTCCTACGAGCAGTACTTC	CSVEDSSGARSYEQYF
TRBJ2-2	NA	TRBV30	NA	TGTGCCTGGTCTAACACCGGGGAGCTGTTTTTT	CAWSNTGELFF
TRBJ2-5	NA	TRBV6-5	NA	TGTGCCAGCAGTTACTCGGGTCTTGCGGAGACCCAGTACTTC	CASSYSGLAETQYF
TRBJ1-1	NA	TRBV30	NA	TGTGCCTGGAGTGGCCTCGGGCGCGGAGCTGAAGCTTTCTTT	CAWSGLGRGAEAFF
TRBJ1-4	NA	TRBV18	NA	TGTGCCAGCTCACCACGGGGAGGCACTAATGAAAAACTGTTTTTT	CASSPRGGTNEKLFF
TRBJ2-7	NA	TRBV2	NA	TGTGCCAGCAGACAATTTTTCTACGAGCAGTACTTC	CASRQFFYEQYF
TRBJ2-7	once	TRBV11-2	NA	TGTGCCAGCAGCTTAGTGGGTCAAAACGAGCAGTACTTC	CASSLVGQNEQYF
TRBJ2-7	NA	TRBV5-6	NA	TGTGCCAGCAGCTTGGGTCGGTACGAGCAGTACTTC	CASSLGRYEQYF
TRBJ2-1	once	TRBV30	NA	TGTGCCTGGAGTGTACGAAGGCAGGCTGGGAATGAGCAGTTCTTC	CAWSVRRQAGNEQFF
TRBJ1-4	NA	TRBV30	NA	TGTGCCTGGGGAAGAGAAAAACTGTTTTTT	CAWGREKLFF
TRBJ1-2	NA	TRBV2	NA	TGTGCCAGCAGTGCACCTACAGGGTCAAGCTATGGCTACACCTTC	CASSAPTGSSYGYTF
TRBJ2-2	few	TRBV7-2	NA	TGTGCCAGCAGCTTACAGGGGAGCACCGGGGAGCTGTTTTTT	CASSLQGSTGELFF
TRBJ1-3	NA	TRBV29-1	NA	TGCAGCGTCGTCACGCTCTCTGGAAACACCATATATTTT	CSVVTLSGNTIYF
TRBJ1-2	NA	TRBV20-1	NA	TGCAGTGCTAGAACCACAGATGGCTACACCTTC	CSARTTDGYTF
TRBJ1-2	NA	TRBV30	NA	TGTGCCTGGAGTGTACTCCCAGGGACGGGCTACACCTTC	CAWSVLPGTGYTF